The present entry profiles one T cell receptor beta chain with its context. This sample was included in a study of blood T cell repertoires in COVID-19. Study at large: Both acute and convalescent COVID-19 samples were obtained from the United States, Italy and Spain. In each case, the material was cDNA or gDNA derived from T cells, B-cell-depleted T cells, or PBMCs.

Authors' analysis steps: Researchers report that nucleated cell counts were estimated from reference gene primer amplification. Method: immunoSEQ multiplex PCR; TCRdb's copy keeps in-frame clones and lacks some. Clone size and the V and J calls come from that table; the DNA yielded D and trimming. Of 250,000 or so clones in the sample, about 86% were seen once. Germline V lookup: CDR1 WNHNN, CDR2 SYGVQD (reference sequence). This CDR3 is built from 16 residues. Trimming removed 7 bases from V and 4 bases from J; junction bases left unmatched: 15. The chain joins TRBV10-1 to TRBJ2-7, with 8 bases that match TRBD1. The sequencing input was peripheral blood. The receptor was isolated from a man older than 75 with acute or convalescent COVID-19. CDR3 DNA: TGCGCCAGCACTTCTTCGGGGTGGGACAGGAAATACGAGCAGTACTTC. Residues: CASTSSGWDRKYEQYF.